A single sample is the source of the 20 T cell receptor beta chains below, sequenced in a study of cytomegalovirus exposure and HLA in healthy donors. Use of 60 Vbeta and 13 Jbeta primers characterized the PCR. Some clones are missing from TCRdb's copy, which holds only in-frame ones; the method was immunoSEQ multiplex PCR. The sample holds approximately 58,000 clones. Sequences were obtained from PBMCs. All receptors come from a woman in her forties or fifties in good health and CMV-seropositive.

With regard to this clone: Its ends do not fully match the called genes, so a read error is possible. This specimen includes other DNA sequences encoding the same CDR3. The CDR3 is CAGSPGSDTQYF. In DNA, the CDR3 is TGTGCCGGGAGCCCGGGATCAGATACGCAGTATTTT. The chain joins TRBV30 to TRBJ2-3; the D gene is possibly TRBD2 (5 bases). Germline V gene sequence: CDR1 GTSNPN, CDR2 SVGIG (reference sequence). The CDR3 sequence is 12 residues long.

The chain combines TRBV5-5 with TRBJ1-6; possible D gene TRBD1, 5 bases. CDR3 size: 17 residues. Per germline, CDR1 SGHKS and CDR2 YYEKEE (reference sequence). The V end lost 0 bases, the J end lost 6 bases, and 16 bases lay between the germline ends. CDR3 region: CASSLDLVTASNSPLHF. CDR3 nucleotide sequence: TGTGCCAGCAGCTTGGATCTCGTGACAGCAAGTAATTCACCCCTCCACTTT.

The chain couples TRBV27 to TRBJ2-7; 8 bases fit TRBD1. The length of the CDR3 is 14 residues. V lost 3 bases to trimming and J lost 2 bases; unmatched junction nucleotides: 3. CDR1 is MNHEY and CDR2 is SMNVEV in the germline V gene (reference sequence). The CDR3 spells CASSLGTGPYEQYF. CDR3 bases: TGTGCCAGCAGTTTGGGGACAGGTCCCTACGAGCAGTACTTC.

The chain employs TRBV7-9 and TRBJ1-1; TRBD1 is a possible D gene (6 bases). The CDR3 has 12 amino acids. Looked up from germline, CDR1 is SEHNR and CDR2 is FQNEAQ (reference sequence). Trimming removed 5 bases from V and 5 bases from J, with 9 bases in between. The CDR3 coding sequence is TGTGCCAGCAGCCCAAGGGGGACTGAAGCTTTCTTT. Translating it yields CASSPRGTEAFF.

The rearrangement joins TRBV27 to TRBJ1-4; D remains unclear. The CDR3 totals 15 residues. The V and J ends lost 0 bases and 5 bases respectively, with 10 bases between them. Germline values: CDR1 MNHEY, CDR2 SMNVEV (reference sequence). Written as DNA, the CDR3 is TGTGCCAGCAGTTTATCGAGACAAAGAAATGAAAAACTGTTTTTT. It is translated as CASSLSRQRNEKLFF.

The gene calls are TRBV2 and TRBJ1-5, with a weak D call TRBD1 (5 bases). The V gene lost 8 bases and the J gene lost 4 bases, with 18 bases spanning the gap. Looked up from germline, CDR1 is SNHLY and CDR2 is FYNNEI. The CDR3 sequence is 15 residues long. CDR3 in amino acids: CASGSTGLLNQPQHF. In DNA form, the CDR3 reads TGTGCCAGCGGCTCAACAGGTCTACTTAATCAGCCCCAGCATTTT. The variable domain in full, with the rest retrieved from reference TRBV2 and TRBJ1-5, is EPEVTQTPSHQVTQMGQEVILRCVPISNHLYFYWYRQILGQKVEFLVSFYNNEISEKSEIFDDQFSVERPDGSNFTLKIRSTKLEDSAMYFCASGSTGLLNQPQHFGDGTRLSIL.

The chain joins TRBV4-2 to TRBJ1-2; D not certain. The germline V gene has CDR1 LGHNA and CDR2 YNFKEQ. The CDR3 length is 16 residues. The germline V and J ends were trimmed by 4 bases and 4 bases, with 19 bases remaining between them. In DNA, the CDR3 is TGTGCCAGCAGCCCGACTGGGCCGGTACGGGGCTATGGCTACACCTTC. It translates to CASSPTGPVRGYGYTF.

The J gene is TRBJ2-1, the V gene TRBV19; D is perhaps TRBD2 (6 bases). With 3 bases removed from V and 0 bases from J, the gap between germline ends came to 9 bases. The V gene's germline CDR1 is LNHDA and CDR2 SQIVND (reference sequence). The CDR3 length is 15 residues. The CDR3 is CASSIPGVSYNEQFF. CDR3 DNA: TGTGCCAGTAGTATCCCGGGGGTCTCCTACAATGAGCAGTTCTTC. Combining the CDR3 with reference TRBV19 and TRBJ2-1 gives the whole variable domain DGGITQSPKYLFRKEGQNVTLSCEQNLNHDAMYWYRQDPGQGLRLIYYSQIVNDFQKGDIAEGYSVSREKKESFPLTVTSAQKNPTAFYLCASSIPGVSYNEQFFGPGTRLTVL.

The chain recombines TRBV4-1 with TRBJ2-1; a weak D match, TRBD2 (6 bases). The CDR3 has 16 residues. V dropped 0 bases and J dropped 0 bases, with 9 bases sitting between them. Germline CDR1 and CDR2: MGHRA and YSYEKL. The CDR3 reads CASSQEGGNSYNEQFF. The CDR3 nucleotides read TGCGCCAGCAGCCAAGAGGGCGGGAACTCCTACAATGAGCAGTTCTTC.

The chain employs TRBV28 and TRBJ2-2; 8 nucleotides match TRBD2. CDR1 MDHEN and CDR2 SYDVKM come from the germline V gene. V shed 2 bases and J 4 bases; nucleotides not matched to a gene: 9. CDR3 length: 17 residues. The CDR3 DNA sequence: TGTGCCAGCAGTTTAAGGTTACTAGCGGCAACCACCGGGGAGCTGTTTTTT. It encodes CASSLRLLAATTGELFF.

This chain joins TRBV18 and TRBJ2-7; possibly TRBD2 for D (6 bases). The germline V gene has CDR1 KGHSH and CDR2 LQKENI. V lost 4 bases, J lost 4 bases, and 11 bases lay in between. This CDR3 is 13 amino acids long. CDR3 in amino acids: CASSLPGEYEQYF. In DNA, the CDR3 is TGTGCCAGCTCACTTCCGGGAGAGTACGAGCAGTACTTC.

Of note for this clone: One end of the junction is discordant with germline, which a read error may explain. CDR3 nucleotides: TGTGCCAGCAGCTTATCCCGGGACAACTATGGCCACACCTTC. Its protein is CASSLSRDNYGHTF. V usage is TRBV7-2 and J usage is TRBJ1-2; perhaps TRBD1 as D (6 bases). The CDR3 runs 14 residues. Germline CDR1 reads SGHTA; CDR2 reads FQGNSA.

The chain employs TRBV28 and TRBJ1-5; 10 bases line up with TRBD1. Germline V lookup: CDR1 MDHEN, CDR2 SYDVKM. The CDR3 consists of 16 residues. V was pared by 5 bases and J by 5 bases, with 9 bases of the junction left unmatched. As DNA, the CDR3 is TGTGCCAGCAGTCCACGGGACAGGGGAGGAGATCAGCCCCAGCATTTT. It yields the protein CASSPRDRGGDQPQHF.

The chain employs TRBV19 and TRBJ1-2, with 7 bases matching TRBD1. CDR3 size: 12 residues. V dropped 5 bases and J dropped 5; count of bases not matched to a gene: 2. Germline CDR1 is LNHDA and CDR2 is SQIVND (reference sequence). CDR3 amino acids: CASSPGQYGYTF. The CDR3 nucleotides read TGTGCCAGTAGTCCGGGACAGTATGGCTACACCTTC. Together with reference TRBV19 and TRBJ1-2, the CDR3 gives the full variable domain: DGGITQSPKYLFRKEGQNVTLSCEQNLNHDAMYWYRQDPGQGLRLIYYSQIVNDFQKGDIAEGYSVSREKKESFPLTVTSAQKNPTAFYLCASSPGQYGYTFGSGTRLTVV.

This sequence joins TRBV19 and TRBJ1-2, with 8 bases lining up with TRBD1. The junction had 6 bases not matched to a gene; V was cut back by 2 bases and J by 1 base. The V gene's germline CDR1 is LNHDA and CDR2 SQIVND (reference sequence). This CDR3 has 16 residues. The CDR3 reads CASSITGTGFNYGYTF. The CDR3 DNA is TGTGCCAGTAGTATAACCGGGACAGGCTTTAACTATGGCTACACCTTC.

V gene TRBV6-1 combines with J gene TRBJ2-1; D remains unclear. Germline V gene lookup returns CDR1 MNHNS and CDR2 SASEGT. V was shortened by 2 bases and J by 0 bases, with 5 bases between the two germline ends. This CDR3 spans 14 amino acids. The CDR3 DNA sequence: TGTGCCAGCAGTGAAAGCGTCTCCTACAATGAGCAGTTCTTC. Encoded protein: CASSESVSYNEQFF.

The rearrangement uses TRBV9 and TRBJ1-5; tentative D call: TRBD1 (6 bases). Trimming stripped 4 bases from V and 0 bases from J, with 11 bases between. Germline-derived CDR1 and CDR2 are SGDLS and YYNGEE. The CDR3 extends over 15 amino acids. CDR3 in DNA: TGTGCCAGCAGCCCCGGACAGTATAGCAATCAGCCCCAGCATTTT. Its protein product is CASSPGQYSNQPQHF.

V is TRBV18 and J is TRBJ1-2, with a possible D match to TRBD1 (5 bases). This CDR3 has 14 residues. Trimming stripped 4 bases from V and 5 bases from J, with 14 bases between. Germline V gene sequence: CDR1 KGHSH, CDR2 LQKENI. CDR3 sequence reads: CASSLSVGHYGYTF. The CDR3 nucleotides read TGTGCCAGCTCACTATCGGTAGGACATTATGGCTACACCTTC.

DNA for the CDR3: TGTGCCAGCAGCCGCACAGGGGGGACTAATGAAAAACTGTTTTTT. As protein: CASSRTGGTNEKLFF. V and J are TRBV7-9 and TRBJ1-4, with 8 bases matching TRBD1. This CDR3 spans 15 amino acids. The J segment lost 2 bases and the V segment lost 5 bases, leaving 4 bases of the junction unmatched. Germline V CDR1 and CDR2: SEHNR, FQNEAQ (reference sequence).

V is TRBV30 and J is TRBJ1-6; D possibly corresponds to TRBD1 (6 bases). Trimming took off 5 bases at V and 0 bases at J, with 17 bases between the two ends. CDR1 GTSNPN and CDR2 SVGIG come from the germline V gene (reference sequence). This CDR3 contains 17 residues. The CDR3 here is CAWGGAVLSSYNSPLHF. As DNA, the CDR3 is TGTGCCTGGGGGGGGGCTGTTCTTAGCTCCTATAATTCACCCCTCCACTTT.